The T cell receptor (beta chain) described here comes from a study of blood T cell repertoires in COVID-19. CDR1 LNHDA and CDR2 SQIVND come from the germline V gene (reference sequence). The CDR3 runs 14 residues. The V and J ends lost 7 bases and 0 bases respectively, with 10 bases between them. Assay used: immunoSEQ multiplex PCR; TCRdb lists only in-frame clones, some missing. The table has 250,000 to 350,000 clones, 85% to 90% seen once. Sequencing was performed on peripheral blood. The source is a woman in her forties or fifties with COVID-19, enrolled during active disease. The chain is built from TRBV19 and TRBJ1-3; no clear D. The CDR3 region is CASTGTRSGNTIYF. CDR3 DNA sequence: TGTGCCAGTACAGGTACTCGCTCTGGAAACACCATATATTTT. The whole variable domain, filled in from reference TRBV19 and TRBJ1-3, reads DGGITQSPKYLFRKEGQNVTLSCEQNLNHDAMYWYRQDPGQGLRLIYYSQIVNDFQKGDIAEGYSVSREKKESFPLTVTSAQKNPTAFYLCASTGTRSGNTIYFGEGSWLTVV.